The present T cell receptor (beta chain) was sequenced within a study of blood T cell repertoires in COVID-19. Germline V gene lookup returns CDR1 MDHEN and CDR2 SYDVKM. Trimming removed 2 bases at V and 2 bases at J, with 9 bases between. The CDR3 spans 14 residues. Profiled with immunoSEQ multiplex PCR; TCRdb holds only in-frame clones, not every one. The sample lists about 15,000 clones, more than 75% occurring once. The sample taken for sequencing was peripheral blood. The sequence derives from a human donor in a cohort sampled during active COVID-19. The chain employs TRBV28 and TRBJ1-2; D perhaps matches TRBD1 (5 bases). As DNA, the CDR3 is TGTGCCAGCAGTTTAGGGGGAGGGAACTATGGCTACACCTTC. This encodes CASSLGGGNYGYTF.